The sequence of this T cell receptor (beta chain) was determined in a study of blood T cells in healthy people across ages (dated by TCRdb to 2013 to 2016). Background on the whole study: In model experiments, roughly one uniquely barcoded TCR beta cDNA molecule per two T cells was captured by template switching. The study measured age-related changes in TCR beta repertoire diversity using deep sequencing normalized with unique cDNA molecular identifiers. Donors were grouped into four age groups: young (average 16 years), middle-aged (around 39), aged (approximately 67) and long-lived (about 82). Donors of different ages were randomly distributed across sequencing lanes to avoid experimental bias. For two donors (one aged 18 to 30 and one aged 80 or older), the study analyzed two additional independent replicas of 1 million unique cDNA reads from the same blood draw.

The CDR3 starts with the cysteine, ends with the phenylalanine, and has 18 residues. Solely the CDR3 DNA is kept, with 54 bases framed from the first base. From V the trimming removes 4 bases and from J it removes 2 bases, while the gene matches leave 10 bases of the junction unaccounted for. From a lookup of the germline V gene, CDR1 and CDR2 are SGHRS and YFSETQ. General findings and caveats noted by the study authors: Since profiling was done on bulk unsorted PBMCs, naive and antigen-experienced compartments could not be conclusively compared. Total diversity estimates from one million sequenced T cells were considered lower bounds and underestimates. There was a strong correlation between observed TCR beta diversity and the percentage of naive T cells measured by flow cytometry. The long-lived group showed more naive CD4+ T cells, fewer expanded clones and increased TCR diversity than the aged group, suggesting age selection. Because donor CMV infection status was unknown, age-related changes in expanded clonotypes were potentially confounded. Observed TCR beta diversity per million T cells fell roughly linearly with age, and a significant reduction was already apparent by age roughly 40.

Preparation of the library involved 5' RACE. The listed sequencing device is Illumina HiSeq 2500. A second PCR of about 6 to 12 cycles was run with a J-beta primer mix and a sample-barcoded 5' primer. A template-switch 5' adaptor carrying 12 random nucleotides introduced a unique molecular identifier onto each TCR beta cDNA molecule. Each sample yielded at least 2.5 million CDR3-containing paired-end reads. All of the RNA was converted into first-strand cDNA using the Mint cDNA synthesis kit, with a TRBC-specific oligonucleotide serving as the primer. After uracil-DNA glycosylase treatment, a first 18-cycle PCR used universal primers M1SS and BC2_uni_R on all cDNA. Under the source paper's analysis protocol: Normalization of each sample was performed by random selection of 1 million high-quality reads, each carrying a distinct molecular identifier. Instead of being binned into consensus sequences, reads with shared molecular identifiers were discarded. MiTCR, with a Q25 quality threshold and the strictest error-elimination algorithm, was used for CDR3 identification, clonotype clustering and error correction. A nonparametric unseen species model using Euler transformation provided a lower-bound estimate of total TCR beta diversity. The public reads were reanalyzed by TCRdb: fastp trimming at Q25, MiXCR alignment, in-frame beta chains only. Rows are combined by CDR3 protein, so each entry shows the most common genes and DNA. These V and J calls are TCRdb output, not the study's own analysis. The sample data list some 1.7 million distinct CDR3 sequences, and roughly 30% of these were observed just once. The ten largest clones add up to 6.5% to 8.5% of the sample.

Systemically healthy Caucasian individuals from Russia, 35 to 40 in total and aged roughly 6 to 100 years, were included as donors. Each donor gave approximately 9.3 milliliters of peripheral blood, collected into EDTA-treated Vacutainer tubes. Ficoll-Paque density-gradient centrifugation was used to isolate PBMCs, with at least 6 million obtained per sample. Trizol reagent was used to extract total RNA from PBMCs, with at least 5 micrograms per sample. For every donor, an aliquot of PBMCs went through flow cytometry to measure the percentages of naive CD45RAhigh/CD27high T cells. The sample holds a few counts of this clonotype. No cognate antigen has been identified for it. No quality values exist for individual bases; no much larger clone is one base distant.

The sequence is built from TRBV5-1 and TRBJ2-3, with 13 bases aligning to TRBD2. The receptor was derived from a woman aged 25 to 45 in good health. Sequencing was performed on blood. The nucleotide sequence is TGCGCCAGCAGCCCAAGAAGGACTAGCGGGGGACCCACAGATACGCAGTATTTT. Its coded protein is CASSPRRTSGGPTDTQYF.